One sample yielded the 26 T cell receptor beta chains listed below, sequenced in a study of Ad26.COV2.S vaccination and SARS-CoV-2 variants. The treatment denotes: roughly 18 received Ad26.COV2.S at low or high dose, single or two shots; about 5 received placebo; per-sample allocation not given. Day 63 after the first injection of vaccine or placebo was the sampling time. TCRdb's table, derived via immunoSEQ multiplex PCR, lists solely in-frame clones and lacks some. The table records hundreds of thousands of clones, about 88% of them present only once. The sample here was peripheral blood, taken in a trial of Ad26.COV2.S vaccine versus placebo. The receptors come from a person aged 18-65 years who received the Ad26.COV2.S COVID-19 vaccine or a placebo.

The chain has TRBV7-3 and TRBJ1-1; TRBD1 is a possible D gene (6 bases). The V and J ends lost 5 bases and 3 bases respectively, with 16 bases between them. The germline V gene has CDR1 SGHTA and CDR2 FQGTGA. The CDR3 runs 15 residues. CDR3 bases: TGTGCCAGCAGCCAAGGCAGGGGAGGCGACACTGAAGCTTTCTTT. It encodes CASSQGRGGDTEAFF. The full variable domain, completed using reference TRBV7-3 and TRBJ1-1, is GAGVSQTPSNKVTEKGKYVELRCDPISGHTALYWYRQSLGQGPEFLIYFQGTGAADDSGLPNDRFFAVRPEGSVSTLKIQRTERGDSAVYLCASSQGRGGDTEAFFGQGTRLTVV.

V usage is TRBV30 and J usage is TRBJ2-1, with a weak D call TRBD2 (6 bases). Between the trimmed V and J ends, which lost 3 bases and 6 bases, there was a span of 12 bases. The CDR3 contains 13 residues. The germline CDR1 and CDR2 sequences are GTSNPN and SVGIG (reference sequence). In DNA, the CDR3 is TGTGCCTGGAGCTTGGGACTGCGCAATGAGCAGTTCTTC. It codes for CAWSLGLRNEQFF. Supplemented by reference TRBV30 and TRBJ2-1, the full variable domain reads SQTIHQWPATLVQPVGSPLSLECTVEGTSNPNLYWYRQAAGRGLQLLFYSVGIGQISSEVPQNLSASRPQDRQFILSSKKLLLSDSGFYLCAWSLGLRNEQFFGPGTRLTVL.

This clone appeared once. The chain combines TRBV2 with TRBJ2-5; maybe TRBD2 (6 bases). V was pared by 5 bases and J by 2 bases, with 15 bases between. Germline V lookup: CDR1 SNHLY, CDR2 FYNNEI. This CDR3 has 15 residues. The CDR3 reads CASSPSGLTQETQYF. The CDR3 nucleotides are TGTGCCAGCAGTCCCTCGGGACTTACTCAAGAGACCCAGTACTTC.

The chain uses TRBV5-6 and TRBJ2-1, with 10 bases that match TRBD1. Germline-derived CDR1 and CDR2 are SGHDT and YYEEEE. With V trimmed by 5 bases and J by 2 bases, 4 bases remained unmatched. CDR3 length: 15 residues. CDR3 region: CASRWDRGTYNEQFF. CDR3 bases: TGTGCCAGCAGATGGGACAGGGGAACCTACAATGAGCAGTTCTTC.

The chain recombines TRBV27 with TRBJ2-1; no clear D. Germline values: CDR1 MNHEY, CDR2 SMNVEV (reference sequence). This CDR3 is built from 15 residues. V lost 0 bases, J lost 1 base, and 7 bases lay in between. Here the CDR3 DNA reads TGTGCCAGCAGTTTATCGATATCATCCTACAATGAGCAGTTCTTC. Translating gives CASSLSISSYNEQFF.

This CDR3 reads CASSPGQVNTEAFF. DNA of the CDR3: TGTGCCAGCTCACCCGGACAGGTGAACACTGAAGCTTTCTTT. The chain carries TRBV18 and TRBJ1-1, with 7 bases identical to TRBD1. Germline V gene data show CDR1 as KGHSH and CDR2 as LQKENI. V dropped 3 bases and J dropped 0; count of bases not matched to a gene: 1. The CDR3 loop spans 14 amino acids.

This chain links TRBV15 with TRBJ2-5; TRBD1 matches at 9 bases. Germline values: CDR1 LNHNV, CDR2 YYDKDF (reference sequence). The CDR3 covers 16 residues. V shed 2 bases, J shed 5 bases, and the junction held 9 bases outside the gene matches. Here the CDR3 DNA reads TGTGCCACCAGCAGATCCAACAGGGGGCAGCGGGAGACCCAGTACTTC. Translating it yields CATSRSNRGQRETQYF.

This chain connects TRBV28 to TRBJ2-5, with 12 bases that match TRBD2. CDR3 length: 18 residues. V lost 6 bases and J lost 2; bases outside the gene matches: 13. CDR1 and CDR2 (germline): MDHEN, SYDVKM. The CDR3 DNA sequence: TGTGCCAGCAGAATTCTGACTAGCGGGAGACCATCACAAGAGACCCAGTACTTC. It encodes CASRILTSGRPSQETQYF.

The chain is built from TRBV2 and TRBJ2-7, with 7 bases fitting TRBD1. Per germline, CDR1 SNHLY and CDR2 FYNNEI. The length of the CDR3 is 15 residues. V lost 4 bases, J lost 6 bases, and 12 bases stayed unmatched. The CDR3 coding sequence is TGTGCCAGCAGTGGACAGGGTCGGAACGCGGGCGAGCAGTACTTC. This translates into CASSGQGRNAGEQYF.

This chain uses TRBV5-1 with TRBJ1-1; tentative D call: TRBD1 (5 bases). Trimming removed 1 base from V and 5 bases from J, with 18 bases in between. Germline V gene data show CDR1 as SGHRS and CDR2 as YFSETQ. CDR3 length: 16 amino acids. The CDR3, as DNA: TGCGCCAGCAGCTTGACATTGGGGGGGGGAGGGACTGAAGCTTTCTTT. This codes for CASSLTLGGGGTEAFF.

CDR3 sequence (DNA): TGTGCCAGCAGCTTTTTTGCGCAGAATCAGCCCCAGCATTTT. This codes for CASSFFAQNQPQHF. The chain uses TRBV7-2 and TRBJ1-5; D unresolved. Germline CDR1 reads SGHTA; CDR2 reads FQGNSA. The CDR3 spans 14 residues. V was trimmed by 3 bases and J by 4 bases, leaving 10 bases between them.

This chain connects TRBV7-9 to TRBJ1-2; no firm D call. The CDR3 has 12 amino acids. Looked up from germline, CDR1 is SEHNR and CDR2 is FQNEAQ (reference sequence). V was pared by 2 bases and J by 8 bases, with 9 bases between. CDR3 amino acids: CASSLRQDGYTF. CDR3 DNA: TGTGCCAGCAGCTTAAGGCAGGACGGCTACACCTTC.

V and J are TRBV6-5 and TRBJ1-2; D ambiguous. Trimming shortened V by 0 bases and J by 5 bases, and 10 bases separated the two germline ends. The V gene's germline CDR1 is MNHEY and CDR2 SVGAGI. This CDR3 has 14 residues. The CDR3 region has the DNA TGTGCCAGCAGTTACTCGCTTTCCAGTTATGGCTACACCTTC. Amino acid sequence: CASSYSLSSYGYTF.

The table lists this clone with a count of one. The V call is TRBV12-3 or TRBV12-4, the J call TRBJ1-5; D is uncertain. The CDR3 contains 13 residues. Trimming shortened V by 2 bases and J by 5 bases, and 7 bases separated the two germline ends. CDR3 nucleotides: TGTGCCAGCAGTTTAACTACCGATCAGCCCCAGCATTTT. Protein product: CASSLTTDQPQHF.

The gene calls are TRBV5-1 and TRBJ2-7; TRBD1 is a possible D gene (5 bases). CDR3 size: 14 residues. Germline CDR1 reads SGHRS; CDR2 reads YFSETQ. With 4 bases removed from V and 0 bases from J, the gap between germline ends came to 11 bases. In nucleotides, the CDR3 is TGCGCCAGCAGCACCCGGACATCCTCCTACGAGCAGTACTTC. Its protein is CASSTRTSSYEQYF.

J is TRBJ2-6 and V is TRBV19; 10 nucleotides agree with TRBD1. The length of the CDR3 is 17 residues. Looked up from germline, CDR1 is LNHDA and CDR2 is SQIVND (reference sequence). Trimming took 7 bases from V and 0 from J; bases not matched to a gene: 6. For the CDR3, the DNA is TGTGCCAGTACCACCGGGACAGGGGTCTCTGGGGCCAACGTCCTGACTTTC. It yields the protein CASTTGTGVSGANVLTF.

The CDR3 nucleotides read TGTGCCAGCAGCCACCCGGAGGGGGTAGGTACTGAAGCTTTCTTT. Amino acid sequence: CASSHPEGVGTEAFF. This chain joins TRBV5-4 and TRBJ1-1, with a tentative D call TRBD1 (6 bases). The V gene lost 4 bases and the J gene lost 5 bases, with 18 bases spanning the gap. CDR3 length equals 15 residues. Germline V gene lookup returns CDR1 SGHNT and CDR2 YYREEE (reference sequence).

The chain couples TRBV7-3 to TRBJ1-6; the match to TRBD1 covers 7 bases. The V segment lost 3 bases and the J segment 10 bases; nucleotides outside the gene matches: 3. The CDR3 extends over 13 amino acids. The germline V gene has CDR1 SGHTA and CDR2 FQGTGA. In DNA form, the CDR3 reads TGTGCCAGCAGCTTTACAGGGGACTCACCCCTCCACTTT. Translation: CASSFTGDSPLHF.

CDR3 protein: CATSYPGQPQHF. The DNA for the CDR3 is TGTGCCACCAGCTATCCGGGGCAGCCCCAGCATTTT. The chain uses TRBV15 and TRBJ1-5; D remains ambiguous. There are 12 residues in the CDR3. Germline V gene sequence: CDR1 LNHNV, CDR2 YYDKDF (reference sequence). Trimming pared 5 bases from V and 7 bases from J, leaving 9 bases between.

The J gene is TRBJ1-3, the V gene TRBV5-1, with 9 bases that match TRBD1. Germline CDR1 and CDR2: SGHRS and YFSETQ. Trimming removed 0 bases from V and 8 bases from J; junction bases left unmatched: 9. CDR3 length: 16 residues. The CDR3 region is CASSLEGTGIWDTIYF. The DNA of the CDR3 is TGCGCCAGCAGCTTGGAAGGGACAGGGATTTGGGACACCATATATTTT.

The V and J genes are TRBV7-3 and TRBJ2-7; D is uncertain. Germline lookup yields CDR1 SGHTA and CDR2 FQGTGA. V shed 5 bases and J shed 2 bases, with 10 bases lying between them. This CDR3 is built from 13 residues. The CDR3 loop reads CASSPQGTYEQYF. CDR3 in DNA: TGTGCCAGCAGCCCTCAAGGAACCTACGAGCAGTACTTC.

This clone came up a few times. The chain carries TRBV30 and TRBJ1-3; D gene uncertain. V was pared by 3 bases and J by 7 bases, with 7 bases between. The CDR3 extends over 11 amino acids. In germline, CDR1 is GTSNPN, CDR2 SVGIG (reference sequence). Here the CDR3 reads CAWRSQNTIYF. CDR3 in DNA: TGTGCCTGGAGATCCCAGAACACCATATATTTT. The variable domain in full, completed from reference TRBV30 and TRBJ1-3, reads SQTIHQWPATLVQPVGSPLSLECTVEGTSNPNLYWYRQAAGRGLQLLFYSVGIGQISSEVPQNLSASRPQDRQFILSSKKLLLSDSGFYLCAWRSQNTIYFGEGSWLTVV.

The count of this clone is one. The V gene is TRBV28, the J gene TRBJ1-6; D is ambiguous. V was shortened by 2 bases and J by 9 bases, with 14 bases between the two germline ends. There are 15 residues in the CDR3. Per germline, CDR1 MDHEN and CDR2 SYDVKM. The DNA of the CDR3 is TGTGCCAGCAGTTTAAGTGGTGGGCAACTTTCACCCCTCCACTTT. It specifies CASSLSGGQLSPLHF.

The chain couples TRBV13 to TRBJ2-7; D is unclear. The germline V gene encodes CDR1 PRHDT and CDR2 FYEKMQ (reference sequence). V lost 3 bases and J lost 3, with 9 bases in between. The CDR3 contains 13 residues. The CDR3 region is CASSFGRSYEQYF. DNA of the CDR3: TGTGCCAGCAGCTTCGGGCGGAGCTACGAGCAGTACTTC.

This chain connects TRBV7-6 to TRBJ2-1; D may be TRBD1 (6 bases). Germline CDR1 and CDR2: SGHVS and FNYEAQ. CDR3 size: 14 residues. The V end lost 5 bases, the J end lost 6 bases, and 14 bases lay between the germline ends. The CDR3 region is CASSPRDKSNEQFF. CDR3 nucleotide sequence: TGTGCCAGCAGCCCGAGGGACAAAAGCAATGAGCAGTTCTTC.

V is TRBV7-8 and J is TRBJ2-7; 9 positions agree with TRBD2. V trimming: 4 bases; J trimming: 0 bases; junction bases outside the gene matches: 4. The CDR3 has 15 amino acids. From germline, CDR1 is SGHVS and CDR2 FQNEAQ. CDR3 region: CASSSGLAYSYEQYF. The CDR3, as DNA: TGTGCCAGCAGCTCGGGACTAGCCTACTCCTACGAGCAGTACTTC.